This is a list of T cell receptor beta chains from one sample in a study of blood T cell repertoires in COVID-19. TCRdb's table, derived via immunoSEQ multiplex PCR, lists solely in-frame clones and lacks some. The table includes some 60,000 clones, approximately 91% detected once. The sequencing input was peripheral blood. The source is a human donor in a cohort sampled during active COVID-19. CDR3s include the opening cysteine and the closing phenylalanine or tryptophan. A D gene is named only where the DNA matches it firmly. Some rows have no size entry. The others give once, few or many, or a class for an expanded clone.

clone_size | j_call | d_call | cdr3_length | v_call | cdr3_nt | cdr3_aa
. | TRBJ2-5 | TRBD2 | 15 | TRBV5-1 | TGCGCCAGCAGCTTTGGACTAGCGGGAGGAGAGACCCAGTACTTC | CASSFGLAGGETQYF
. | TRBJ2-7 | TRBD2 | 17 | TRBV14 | TGTGCCAGCAGCCAAGGGTGGGGACTAGCGGGAGAATACGAGCAGTACTTC | CASSQGWGLAGEYEQYF
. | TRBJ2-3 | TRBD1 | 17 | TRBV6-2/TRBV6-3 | TGTGCCAGCAGTTTGTCGACAGGGGGATTCCGAACAGATACGCAGTATTTT | CASSLSTGGFRTDTQYF
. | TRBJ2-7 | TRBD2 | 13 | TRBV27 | TGTGCCAGCAATCGCGGGGGAACCTACGAGCAGTACTTC | CASNRGGTYEQYF
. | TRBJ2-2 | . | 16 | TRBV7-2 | TGTGCCAGCAGCTTCAAGCTAGCGACTTACACCGGGGAGCTGTTTTTT | CASSFKLATYTGELFF
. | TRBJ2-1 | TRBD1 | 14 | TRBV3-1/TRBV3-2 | TGTGCCAGCAGCCAGGGACAGGGTGCCAATGAGCAGTTCTTC | CASSQGQGANEQFF
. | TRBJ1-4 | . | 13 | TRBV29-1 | TGCAGCGTTTCCCTCGGGTCTAATGAAAAACTGTTTTTT | CSVSLGSNEKLFF
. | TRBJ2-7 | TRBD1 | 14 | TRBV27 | TGTGCCAGCAGCCGGACAGGGCGTTCCTACGAGCAGTACTTC | CASSRTGRSYEQYF
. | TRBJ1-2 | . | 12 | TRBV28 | TGTGCCAGCAGTTTGCCCAGTTATGGCTACACCTTC | CASSLPSYGYTF
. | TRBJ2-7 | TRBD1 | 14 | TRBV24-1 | TGTGCCACCAGTGACACGGACAGGCCCTACGAGCAGTACTTC | CATSDTDRPYEQYF
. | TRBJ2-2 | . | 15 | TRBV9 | TGTGCCAACAGAAGACTAGACAAAAACACCGGGGAGCTGTTTTTT | CANRRLDKNTGELFF
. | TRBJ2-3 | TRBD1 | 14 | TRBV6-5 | TGTGCCAGCAGAAACAGGGGGTCCACAGATACGCAGTATTTT | CASRNRGSTDTQYF
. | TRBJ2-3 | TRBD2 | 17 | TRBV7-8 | TGTGCCAGCAGCCGAGCGGGACTAGCGGGAGTAACAGATACGCAGTATTTT | CASSRAGLAGVTDTQYF
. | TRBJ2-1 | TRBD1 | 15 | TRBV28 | TGTGCCAGCAGTTCCCGGGACAGGGTATTCTATGAGCAGTTCTTC | CASSSRDRVFYEQFF
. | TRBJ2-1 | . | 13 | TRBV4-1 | TGCGCCAGCAAAGGACAGACCTACAATGAGCAGTTCTTC | CASKGQTYNEQFF
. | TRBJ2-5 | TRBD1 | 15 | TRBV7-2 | TGTGCCAGCAGCCCGCGGGACAGGGATTGGGAGACCCAGTACTTC | CASSPRDRDWETQYF
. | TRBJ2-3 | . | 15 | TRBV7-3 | TGTGCCAGCAGCCCACAACCGGGAGAGGCAGATACGCAGTATTTT | CASSPQPGEADTQYF
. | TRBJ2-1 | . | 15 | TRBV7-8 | TGTGCCAGCAGCTTAGAACAGGGATACTACAATGAGCAGTTCTTC | CASSLEQGYYNEQFF
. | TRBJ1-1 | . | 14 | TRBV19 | TGTGCCAGTAGTCTTCGACAGAGGAACACTGAAGCTTTCTTT | CASSLRQRNTEAFF
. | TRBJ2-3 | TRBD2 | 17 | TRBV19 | TGTGCCAGTAGTTTCTTCTCAGCGGGAGGGCCTGGAGATACGCAGTATTTT | CASSFFSAGGPGDTQYF
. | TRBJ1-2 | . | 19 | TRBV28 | TGTGCCAGCAGTTTATTTGGAGGGAGAAGCCGACAGCACCGCTATGGCTACACCTTC | CASSLFGGRSRQHRYGYTF
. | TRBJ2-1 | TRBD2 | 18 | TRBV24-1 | TGTGCCACCAGTGATCCTGGACTAGCCGCCAAAACCTACAGTGAGCAGTTCTTC | CATSDPGLAAKTYSEQFF
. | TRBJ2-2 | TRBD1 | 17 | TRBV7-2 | TGTGCCAGCAGCCAAGACAGGGTTCCCACGAGGACCGGGGAGCTGTTTTTT | CASSQDRVPTRTGELFF
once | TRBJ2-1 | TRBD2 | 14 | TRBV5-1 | TGCGCCAGCAGTCGGCGGGAGGGCTTCAATGAGCAGTTCTTC | CASSRREGFNEQFF
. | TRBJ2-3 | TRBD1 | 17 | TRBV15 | TGTGCCACCAGCAGGGCGCAGACAGGGACAAGCACAGATACGCAGTATTTT | CATSRAQTGTSTDTQYF
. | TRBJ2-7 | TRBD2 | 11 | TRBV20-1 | TGCAGTGCCGGCGGGGGGGAAGAGCAGTACTTC | CSAGGGEEQYF
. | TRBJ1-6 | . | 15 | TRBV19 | TGTGCCAGTAGTCTACAGAACCTGGGTAATTCACCCCTCCACTTT | CASSLQNLGNSPLHF
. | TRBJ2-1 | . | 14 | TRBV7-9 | TGTGCCAGCAGCTTAGACTTTACCTACAATGAGCAGTTCTTC | CASSLDFTYNEQFF
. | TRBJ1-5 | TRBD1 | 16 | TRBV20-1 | TGCAGTGCTAGTACAGGACAGGGACATAGCAATCAGCCCCAGCATTTT | CSASTGQGHSNQPQHF
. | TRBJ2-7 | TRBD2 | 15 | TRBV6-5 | TGTGCCAGCAGACGGACTAGCGCCAACTCCTACGAGCAGTACTTC | CASRRTSANSYEQYF
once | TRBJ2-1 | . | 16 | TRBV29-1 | TGCAGCGTTGAAGATAATCGACTTAGCTCCTACAATGAGCAGTTCTTC | CSVEDNRLSSYNEQFF
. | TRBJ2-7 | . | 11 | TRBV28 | TGTGCCAGCAGTTCGGTATACGAGCAGTACTTC | CASSSVYEQYF
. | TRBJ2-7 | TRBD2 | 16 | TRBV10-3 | TGTGCCATCCGGCGTGGAGGGGGACTAGCGGGAGTCGAGCAGTACTTC | CAIRRGGGLAGVEQYF
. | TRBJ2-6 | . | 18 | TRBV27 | TGTGCCAGCAGCCTCCTTGGCAGGGGAGGGGAAGGGGCCAACGTCCTGACTTTC | CASSLLGRGGEGANVLTF
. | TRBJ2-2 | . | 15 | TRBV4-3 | TGCGCCAGCAGCCCCCACTTTCGGAACACCGGGGAGCTGTTTTTT | CASSPHFRNTGELFF
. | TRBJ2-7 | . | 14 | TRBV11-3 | TGTGCCAGCAGCTTAGATCGGTTGGCCTACGAGCAGTACTTC | CASSLDRLAYEQYF
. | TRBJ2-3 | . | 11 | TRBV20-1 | TGCAGTGCTAGAGTTGGCGATACGCAGTATTTT | CSARVGDTQYF
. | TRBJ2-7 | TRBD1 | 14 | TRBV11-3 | TGTGCCAGCAGCACCGGGACAGGGGACTACGAGCAGTACTTC | CASSTGTGDYEQYF
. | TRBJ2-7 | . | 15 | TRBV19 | TGTGCCAGTAGTCCAGACAGGAGTTACTCCTACGAGCAGTACTTC | CASSPDRSYSYEQYF
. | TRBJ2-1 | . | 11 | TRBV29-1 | TGCAGCGCCCGAGGGAGAGATGAGCAGTTCTTC | CSARGRDEQFF
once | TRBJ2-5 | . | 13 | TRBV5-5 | TGTGCCAGCAGCTTGGAGGGGCAGCAGACCCAGTACTTC | CASSLEGQQTQYF
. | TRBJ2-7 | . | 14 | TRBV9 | TGTGCCAGCAGCCCTCAGACTAGCTCCTACGAGCAGTACTTC | CASSPQTSSYEQYF
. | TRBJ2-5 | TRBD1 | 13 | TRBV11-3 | TGTGCCAGCAGCCCGACAGGGGGCGAGACCCAGTACTTC | CASSPTGGETQYF
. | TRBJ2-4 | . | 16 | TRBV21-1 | TGTGCCAGCAGCATCGAGCCCCGGCGAGGCAAAAACATTCAGTACTTC | CASSIEPRRGKNIQYF
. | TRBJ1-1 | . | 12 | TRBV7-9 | TGTGCCAGCAGCTTTCCGGGAACTGAAGCTTTCTTT | CASSFPGTEAFF
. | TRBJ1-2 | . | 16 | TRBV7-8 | TGTGCCAGCAGCCAGTCCGGGGGGTGGGCTAACTATGGCTACACCTTC | CASSQSGGWANYGYTF
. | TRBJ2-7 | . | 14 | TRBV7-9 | TGTGCCAGCACAAAACGGGACACAGCCTACGAGCAGTACTTC | CASTKRDTAYEQYF